These T cell receptor beta chains were read from a single sample in a study of blood T cell repertoires in COVID-19. Assay: immunoSEQ multiplex PCR; the TCRdb copy retains only in-frame clones and omits some. The sample holds fewer than 300,000 clones, approximately 89% seen once. Sequencing was done on a sample of PBMCs or T cells enriched from blood (not recorded which). The receptors here all came from a woman in her thirties or forties with acute COVID-19. Both conserved end residues are trimmed from each CDR3. The order of the fields is CDR3 length, J gene, V gene, CDR3 protein.

cdr3_length: 11
j_call: TRBJ2-1
v_call: TRBV27
cdr3_aa: ASSYSGLSEKF

cdr3_length: 12
j_call: TRBJ2-7
v_call: TRBV7-9
cdr3_aa: ASSSGGISYEQY

cdr3_length: 14
j_call: TRBJ2-5
v_call: TRBV7-8
cdr3_aa: ASSLGGGGRGETQY

cdr3_length: 12
j_call: TRBJ1-4
v_call: TRBV11-3
cdr3_aa: ASSSGLGEEKLF

cdr3_length: 9
j_call: TRBJ2-1
v_call: TRBV5-6
cdr3_aa: ASSSYNEQF

cdr3_length: 13
j_call: TRBJ1-4
v_call: TRBV9
cdr3_aa: ASSARQGMDEKLF

cdr3_length: 11
j_call: TRBJ1-1
v_call: TRBV7-3
cdr3_aa: ASSLQVNTEAF

cdr3_length: 14
j_call: TRBJ2-1
v_call: TRBV9
cdr3_aa: ASSVLLAGAYNEQF

cdr3_length: 14
j_call: TRBJ2-1
v_call: TRBV5-8
cdr3_aa: ASSLGTSGIGNEQF

cdr3_length: 14
j_call: TRBJ1-5
v_call: TRBV24-1
cdr3_aa: ATSDLKGASNQPQH

cdr3_length: 10
j_call: TRBJ2-7
v_call: TRBV10-1
cdr3_aa: ASGGSGSEQY

cdr3_length: 14
j_call: TRBJ2-7
v_call: TRBV5-6
cdr3_aa: ASSPGGQGSSYEQY

cdr3_length: 13
j_call: TRBJ1-6
v_call: TRBV7-6
cdr3_aa: ASSLVGTGGSPLH

cdr3_length: 12
j_call: TRBJ1-2
v_call: TRBV5-5
cdr3_aa: ASSPGGQGNGYT

cdr3_length: 14
j_call: TRBJ2-3
v_call: TRBV24-1
cdr3_aa: ATSDYSGSFGDTQY

cdr3_length: 12
j_call: TRBJ1-2
v_call: TRBV5-4
cdr3_aa: ASSPGGGDYGYT

cdr3_length: 13
j_call: TRBJ1-5
v_call: TRBV9
cdr3_aa: ASSVDRQPNQPQH

cdr3_length: 11
j_call: TRBJ1-2
v_call: TRBV9
cdr3_aa: ASSVELQGGYT

cdr3_length: 13
j_call: TRBJ1-1
v_call: TRBV21-1
cdr3_aa: ASSKKKGQGTEAF

cdr3_length: 13
j_call: TRBJ2-7
v_call: TRBV7-2
cdr3_aa: ASSLGQGGTYEQY

cdr3_length: 12
j_call: TRBJ2-7
v_call: TRBV25-1
cdr3_aa: ASREREGRGEQY

cdr3_length: 14
j_call: TRBJ2-4
v_call: TRBV7-8
cdr3_aa: ASSSKREYAKNIQY

cdr3_length: 12
j_call: TRBJ2-3
v_call: TRBV29-1
cdr3_aa: SVDGGRLLDTQY